A single sample is the source of the 23 T cell receptor beta chains below, sequenced in a study of shared clonotypes between healthy human individuals. Sequencing used immunoSEQ multiplex PCR; TCRdb keeps in-frame clones, though not all of them. This table holds 500,000 to 550,000 clones, about 96% found once. The sequenced sample consisted of naive CD4+ T cells sorted from blood. Subset here: CD45RA+ positively selected. These receptors all come from a woman in her twenties or thirties in good health.

This chain joins TRBV5-1 and TRBJ2-7, with a weak D call TRBD2 (7 bases). Germline CDR1 reads SGHRS; CDR2 reads YFSETQ. This CDR3 spans 15 amino acids. V shed 4 bases and J shed 4 bases, with 18 bases lying between them. The CDR3 nucleotides read TGCGCCAGCAGCCCAACGAGCAAGGGGGGGTACGAGCAGTACTTC. It encodes CASSPTSKGGYEQYF.

V gene TRBV7-9 combines with J gene TRBJ1-1; D is unresolved. From germline, CDR1 is SEHNR and CDR2 FQNEAQ (reference sequence). The CDR3 covers 16 residues. Between the trimmed V and J ends, which lost 7 bases and 4 bases, there was a span of 22 bases. CDR3 sequence: CASTPEFRGGGTEAFF. The CDR3 nucleotides read TGTGCCAGCACCCCAGAGTTCCGGGGAGGCGGCACTGAAGCTTTCTTT.

The J gene is TRBJ1-2, the V gene TRBV30, with D perhaps TRBD1 (6 bases). Germline CDR1 and CDR2: GTSNPN and SVGIG (reference sequence). V dropped 5 bases and J dropped 2 bases, with 15 bases sitting between them. CDR3 size: 14 residues. The CDR3 nucleotides are TGTGCCTGGGATCTGACAGGCTCCAACTATGGCTACACCTTC. Its translation: CAWDLTGSNYGYTF. The complete variable domain, with remaining parts taken from reference TRBV30 and TRBJ1-2, reads SQTIHQWPATLVQPVGSPLSLECTVEGTSNPNLYWYRQAAGRGLQLLFYSVGIGQISSEVPQNLSASRPQDRQFILSSKKLLLSDSGFYLCAWDLTGSNYGYTFGSGTRLTVV.

The rearrangement joins TRBV6-1 to TRBJ1-2, with D perhaps TRBD1 (5 bases). The CDR3 covers 13 residues. The germline CDR1 and CDR2 sequences are MNHNS and SASEGT. The V and J ends lost 3 bases and 2 bases respectively, with 7 bases between them. CDR3 DNA sequence: TGTGCCAGCAGTGAGGGGGAGAACTATGGCTACACCTTC. It specifies CASSEGENYGYTF.

The count of this clone is one. The chain joins TRBV28 to TRBJ2-5; the D is unclear. The V and J ends lost 6 bases and 3 bases respectively, with 8 bases between them. The CDR3 consists of 12 residues. Germline V gives CDR1 MDHEN, CDR2 SYDVKM. The CDR3 protein is CASSSVKETQYF. CDR3 bases: TGTGCCAGCAGCTCAGTTAAAGAGACCCAGTACTTC.

This clone came up once. The chain employs TRBV5-1 and TRBJ2-5, with D unresolved. CDR1 and CDR2 from the germline V gene are SGHRS and YFSETQ. This CDR3 comprises 15 residues. V was pared by 4 bases and J by 11 bases, with 24 bases between. CDR3 sequence: CASSLESGPLREQYF. The CDR3 DNA reads TGCGCCAGCAGCCTGGAGTCTGGACCCCTAAGAGAGCAGTACTTC.

The J gene is TRBJ2-2, the V gene TRBV7-9; possibly TRBD2 for D (6 bases). The CDR3 is 16 amino acids. The germline V gene has CDR1 SEHNR and CDR2 FQNEAQ (reference sequence). V lost 5 bases, J lost 4 bases, and 17 bases lay in between. In nucleotides, the CDR3 is TGTGCCAGCAGCCCTCCGGGACTTCTTGGCACCGGGGAGCTGTTTTTT. This encodes CASSPPGLLGTGELFF.

The chain recombines TRBV6-5 with TRBJ2-7; tentatively, D is TRBD1 (6 bases). The length of the CDR3 is 14 residues. In germline, CDR1 is MNHEY, CDR2 SVGAGI. Trimming left V 6 bases short and J 4 bases short, with 16 bases between. The CDR3 loop is CASRLDRPIYEQYF. In DNA form, the CDR3 reads TGTGCCAGCAGGCTGGACAGACCAATTTACGAGCAGTACTTC.

Only one count was recorded for this clone. This rearrangement joins TRBV27 to TRBJ2-7; 11 nucleotides agree with TRBD2. Germline CDR1 is MNHEY and CDR2 is SMNVEV (reference sequence). With 3 bases clipped from V and 5 bases from J, the junction kept 6 bases outside the gene matches. The CDR3 consists of 15 residues. CDR3 in DNA: TGTGCCAGCAGTTTCCCGGGACTAGCGGACAACGAGCAGTACTTC. Translating gives CASSFPGLADNEQYF.

V and J are TRBV19 and TRBJ2-1; perhaps TRBD2 as D (6 bases). V gave up 6 bases and J gave up 0 bases, with 9 bases separating them. This CDR3 spans 14 amino acids. Germline CDR1 and CDR2: LNHDA and SQIVND (reference sequence). This CDR3 reads CASSGTDSYNEQFF. For the CDR3, the DNA is TGTGCCAGTAGCGGGACTGACTCCTACAATGAGCAGTTCTTC. The entire variable domain, with the rest obtained from reference TRBV19 and TRBJ2-1, is as follows: DGGITQSPKYLFRKEGQNVTLSCEQNLNHDAMYWYRQDPGQGLRLIYYSQIVNDFQKGDIAEGYSVSREKKESFPLTVTSAQKNPTAFYLCASSGTDSYNEQFFGPGTRLTVL.

The V and J genes are TRBV7-2 and TRBJ2-7; perhaps TRBD2 as D (5 bases). Germline CDR1 is SGHTA and CDR2 is FQGNSA. This CDR3 region has 16 residues. Between the trimmed V and J ends, which lost 1 base and 0 bases, there was a span of 13 bases. The CDR3 reads CASSLGASRYSYEQYF. The CDR3, as DNA: TGTGCCAGCAGCTTAGGAGCTAGCCGATACTCCTACGAGCAGTACTTC.

The chain links TRBV29-1 to TRBJ2-3; D not certain. The CDR3 loop spans 15 amino acids. Germline loops: CDR1 SQVTM, CDR2 ANQGSEA. V shed 3 bases and J shed 0 bases, with 13 bases lying between them. CDR3 loop: CSVEPRTVSTDTQYF. DNA of the CDR3: TGCAGCGTTGAGCCGCGGACGGTTAGCACAGATACGCAGTATTTT.

As concerns this clone: Other nucleotide sequences from this sample produce the same CDR3. The V call is TRBV5-4, the J call TRBJ2-3, with D possibly TRBD2 on 6 matching bases. Germline V gene lookup returns CDR1 SGHNT and CDR2 YYREEE (reference sequence). The length of the CDR3 is 14 residues. Trimming took 0 bases from V and 1 from J, leaving 6 bases between them. The CDR3 region has the DNA TGTGCCAGCAGCTTGGCGGGAGGCACAGATACGCAGTATTTT. It encodes CASSLAGGTDTQYF.

V usage is TRBV5-4 and J usage is TRBJ2-7; 7 bases line up with TRBD2. CDR1 and CDR2 (germline): SGHNT, YYREEE (reference sequence). This CDR3 region has 14 residues. V lost 3 bases, J lost 6 bases, and 9 bases stayed unmatched. For the CDR3, the DNA is TGTGCCAGCAGCTCCGGGACTACCCGCGGCGAGCAGTACTTC. Translation: CASSSGTTRGEQYF.

The DNA for the CDR3 is TGTGCCAGCAGTCCCACAGGAAACACCATATATTTT. This encodes CASSPTGNTIYF. The chain couples TRBV6-6 to TRBJ1-3; no reliable D call. CDR1 and CDR2 (germline): MNHNY, SVGAGI (reference sequence). The CDR3 extends over 12 amino acids. V was trimmed by 5 bases and J by 4 bases, leaving 6 bases between them.

This sequence joins TRBV5-1 and TRBJ2-7; 10 nucleotides line up with TRBD2. The CDR3 totals 17 residues. Germline-derived CDR1 and CDR2 are SGHRS and YFSETQ. The V gene end was trimmed by 4 bases and the J gene end by 6 bases; junction bases not matched to a gene: 16. CDR3 sequence (DNA): TGCGCCAGCAGCCCCATGTCCCTAGCGGGAGTATCTTCCGAGCAGTACTTC. It is translated as CASSPMSLAGVSSEQYF.

V and J are TRBV11-2 and TRBJ2-7; 12 bases agree with TRBD2. V was pared by 5 bases and J by 4 bases, with 3 bases of the junction left unmatched. The CDR3 totals 14 residues. The germline CDR1 and CDR2 sequences are SGHAT and FQNNGV. The CDR3 nucleotides are TGTGCCAGCAGCCTAGCGGGAGGGGGATACGAGCAGTACTTC. It encodes CASSLAGGGYEQYF.

The V and J genes are TRBV6-5 and TRBJ1-2; unclear D gene. The length of the CDR3 is 12 residues. Germline lookup yields CDR1 MNHEY and CDR2 SVGAGI. Trimming pared 0 bases from V and 5 bases from J, leaving 4 bases between. The CDR3: CASSYSRYGYTF. In DNA, the CDR3 is TGTGCCAGCAGTTACTCGAGATATGGCTACACCTTC.

V gene TRBV28 combines with J gene TRBJ2-7; 7 bases agree with TRBD1. V shed 3 bases and J 6 bases; nucleotides not matched to a gene: 11. This CDR3 spans 15 amino acids. CDR1 MDHEN and CDR2 SYDVKM come from the germline V gene. For the CDR3, the DNA is TGTGCCAGCAGTTTCGCGGCAGGGGGAAGGGCCGAGCAGTACTTC. This encodes CASSFAAGGRAEQYF.

The chain couples TRBV6-1 to TRBJ2-1; no definite D call. Germline CDR1 reads MNHNS; CDR2 reads SASEGT. CDR3 length equals 15 residues. V was trimmed by 1 base and J by 2 bases, leaving 9 bases between them. CDR3 DNA sequence: TGTGCCAGCAGTGAAGAGACAAATACCTACAATGAGCAGTTCTTC. As protein: CASSEETNTYNEQFF.

The J gene is TRBJ1-2, the V gene TRBV10-3; the D is unclear. The length of the CDR3 is 12 residues. V lost 2 bases and J lost 6, with 7 bases in between. Per the germline V gene, CDR1 is ENHRY and CDR2 is SYGVKD. The CDR3 spells CAISEKKNGYTF. In DNA, the CDR3 is TGTGCCATCAGTGAGAAAAAGAATGGCTACACCTTC.

V is TRBV5-1 and J is TRBJ1-1, with TRBD1 matching 7 bases. There are 14 residues in the CDR3. The ends lost 5 bases at V and 4 bases at J; junction bases unmatched: 8. CDR1 is SGHRS and CDR2 is YFSETQ in the germline V gene. This CDR3 is CASRFRDSFTEAFF. CDR3 in DNA: TGCGCCAGCAGGTTCCGGGACAGTTTCACTGAAGCTTTCTTT.

The CDR3 DNA is TGTGCCAGCAGCGTAGCTACTTTGGGCGGGGGGCCCTATGGCTACACCTTC. Its translation is CASSVATLGGGPYGYTF. The gene calls are TRBV9 and TRBJ1-2; a possible D gene is TRBD1 (6 bases). V dropped 0 bases and J dropped 4 bases, with 19 bases sitting between them. CDR3 length equals 17 residues. The germline gives CDR1 SGDLS, CDR2 YYNGEE.